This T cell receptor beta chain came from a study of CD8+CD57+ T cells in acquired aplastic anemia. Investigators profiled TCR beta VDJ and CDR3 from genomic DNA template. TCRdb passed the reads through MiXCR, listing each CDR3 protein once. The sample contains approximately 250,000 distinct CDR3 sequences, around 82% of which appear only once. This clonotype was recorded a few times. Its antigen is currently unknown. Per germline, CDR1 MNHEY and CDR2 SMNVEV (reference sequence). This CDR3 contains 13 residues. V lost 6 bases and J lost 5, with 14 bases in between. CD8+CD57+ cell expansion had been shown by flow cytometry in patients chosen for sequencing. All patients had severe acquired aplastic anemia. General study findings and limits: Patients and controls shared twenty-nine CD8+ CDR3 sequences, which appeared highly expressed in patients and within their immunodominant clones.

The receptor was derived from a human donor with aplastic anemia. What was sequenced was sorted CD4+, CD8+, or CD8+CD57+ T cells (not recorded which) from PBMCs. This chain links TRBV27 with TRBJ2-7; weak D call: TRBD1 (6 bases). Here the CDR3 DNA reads TGTGCCAGCAGCCCTAGCAGGGGCAACGAGCAGTACTTC. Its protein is CASSPSRGNEQYF.